A selection of T cell receptor beta chains follows, all from one sample in a study of blood T cell repertoires in COVID-19. Only in-frame clones appear in the TCRdb table, and some are missing; sequencing was by immunoSEQ multiplex PCR. The repertoire holds about 180,000 clones, with more than 75% as singletons. Sequencing input: peripheral blood. The receptor source for this set is a person between 65 and 79 years old with COVID-19, enrolled during active disease. CDR3s include the opening cysteine and the closing phenylalanine or tryptophan. Each record gives: V gene, J gene, D gene, clone size, CDR3 protein, CDR3 DNA. The D gene is left open where the match is weak. Clone size is not always given. Where it is, it says once, few, many or a class for expanded clones.

V: TRBV16; J: TRBJ2-7; D: .; size: .; CDR3: CAGSQSAGSYEQYF; DNA: TGTGCCGGCAGCCAAAGCGCAGGGTCCTACGAGCAGTACTTC
V: TRBV15; J: TRBJ1-6; D: .; size: .; CDR3: CATSRGAYRAGSPLHF; DNA: TGTGCCACCAGCAGAGGGGCTTACAGGGCGGGCTCACCCCTCCACTTT
V: TRBV18; J: TRBJ1-4; D: .; size: .; CDR3: CASSPPFGGHNEKLFF; DNA: TGTGCCAGCTCACCACCCTTTGGCGGACATAATGAAAAACTGTTTTTT
V: TRBV10-3; J: TRBJ2-1; D: .; size: .; CDR3: CAISERLADYNEQFF; DNA: TGTGCCATCAGTGAGAGGCTAGCAGACTACAATGAGCAGTTCTTC
V: TRBV9; J: TRBJ1-1; D: .; size: .; CDR3: CASSVGAGLTSEAFF; DNA: TGTGCCAGCAGCGTAGGTGCAGGACTTACCAGTGAAGCTTTCTTT
V: TRBV5-1; J: TRBJ1-2; D: .; size: .; CDR3: CASSSDPGSGGYTF; DNA: TGCGCCAGCAGCTCGGATCCAGGGTCGGGTGGCTACACCTTC
V: TRBV27; J: TRBJ1-1; D: .; size: .; CDR3: CASRGWGVSNTEAFF; DNA: TGTGCCAGCAGAGGTTGGGGGGTCTCGAACACTGAAGCTTTCTTT
V: TRBV18; J: TRBJ2-1; D: TRBD1; size: .; CDR3: CASSPPVQGLYNEQFF; DNA: TGTGCCAGCTCACCACCTGTACAGGGGTTGTACAATGAGCAGTTCTTC
V: TRBV27; J: TRBJ2-6; D: .; size: many; CDR3: CASKPGTTPHSGANVLTF; DNA: TGTGCCAGCAAACCTGGGACAACTCCACACTCTGGGGCCAACGTCCTGACTTTC
V: TRBV7-2; J: TRBJ1-6; D: .; size: .; CDR3: CASSLSPGMNSPLHF; DNA: TGTGCCAGCAGCTTATCACCGGGTATGAATTCACCCCTCCACTTT
V: TRBV6-2/TRBV6-3; J: TRBJ2-5; D: TRBD2; size: .; CDR3: CASSFTQGLAATPYTETQYF; DNA: TGTGCCAGCAGTTTTACACAGGGACTAGCGGCCACCCCGTACACAGAGACCCAGTACTTC
V: TRBV6-5; J: TRBJ2-3; D: .; size: .; CDR3: CATTPGGRDTQYF; DNA: TGTGCCACAACCCCCGGGGGACGAGATACGCAGTATTTT
V: TRBV3-1/TRBV3-2; J: TRBJ1-5; D: TRBD1; size: once; CDR3: CASSQESLLDRANQPQHF; DNA: TGTGCCAGCAGCCAAGAATCTTTATTGGACAGGGCGAATCAGCCCCAGCATTTT
V: TRBV6-5; J: TRBJ2-1; D: TRBD2; size: .; CDR3: CASQTSGSYNEQFF; DNA: TGTGCCAGCCAGACTAGCGGCTCCTACAATGAGCAGTTCTTC
V: TRBV7-9; J: TRBJ1-4; D: TRBD1; size: .; CDR3: CASSLRQGINEKLFF; DNA: TGTGCCAGCAGCTTAAGACAGGGGATCAATGAAAAACTGTTTTTT
V: TRBV19; J: TRBJ2-2; D: TRBD2; size: .; CDR3: CASLIPGPPSGALGGELFF; DNA: TGTGCCAGCCTGATACCAGGACCACCCAGCGGGGCGCTTGGCGGGGAGCTGTTTTTT
V: TRBV7-9; J: TRBJ1-6; D: .; size: .; CDR3: CASTPGQGNSPLHF; DNA: TGTGCCAGCACCCCGGGCCAGGGAAATTCACCCCTCCACTTT
V: TRBV29-1; J: TRBJ2-2; D: TRBD2; size: .; CDR3: CSVASGRGSGELFF; DNA: TGCAGCGTGGCTAGCGGGAGGGGGTCCGGGGAGCTGTTTTTT
V: TRBV7-2; J: TRBJ1-2; D: .; size: .; CDR3: CASSTGGGLGYTF; DNA: TGTGCCAGCAGCACCGGGGGGGGCCTCGGCTACACCTTC
V: TRBV4-2; J: TRBJ1-3; D: .; size: few; CDR3: CASSQVPGNSGNTIYF; DNA: TGTGCCAGCAGCCAAGTCCCCGGGAACTCTGGAAACACCATATATTTT
V: TRBV6-5; J: TRBJ1-6; D: .; size: .; CDR3: CASLWGGRSPLHF; DNA: TGTGCCAGCCTTTGGGGGGGTAGATCACCCCTCCACTTT
V: TRBV5-1; J: TRBJ2-7; D: TRBD1; size: few; CDR3: CASSRGQYEQYF; DNA: TGCGCCAGCAGCAGGGGACAGTACGAGCAGTACTTC
V: TRBV5-6; J: TRBJ2-1; D: .; size: .; CDR3: CASSLGSGEQFF; DNA: TGTGCCAGCAGCTTGGGCTCAGGAGAGCAGTTCTTC
V: TRBV20-1; J: TRBJ2-1; D: .; size: .; CDR3: CSASGSWSSYNEQFF; DNA: TGCAGTGCTAGTGGGTCCTGGAGCTCCTACAATGAGCAGTTCTTC
V: TRBV5-6; J: TRBJ2-5; D: TRBD1; size: .; CDR3: CASSITRDSQETQYF; DNA: TGTGCCAGCAGCATTACCCGGGACAGCCAAGAGACCCAGTACTTC
V: TRBV11-2; J: TRBJ2-1; D: TRBD2; size: .; CDR3: CASSTRLAGAIPVIGEQFF; DNA: TGTGCCAGCAGCACCAGACTAGCGGGAGCCATTCCGGTGATCGGTGAGCAGTTCTTC